Listed here are 12 T cell receptor beta chains from one sample, sequenced in a study of regulatory T cells in long-lasting Graves disease. As to time point: newly diagnosed GD, antithyroid drugs for less than 3 months. RNA extracted from PBMCs served as the sequencing template. Arm-PCR of CDR3 regions and iRepertoire HTBI primers were used to build TCR beta libraries. TCRdb ran MiXCR on the multiplex PCR reads and lists one entry per CDR3 protein. The sample gives about 450,000 distinct CDR3 sequences, around 17% of which show up once; 9.5% to 12% is in the top ten. These data also formed part of another study, on T cells in Graves' hyperthyroidism and ophthalmopathy.

The input for sequencing was peripheral blood mononuclear cells (PBMCs), taken at new diagnosis, from a patient treated with antithyroid drugs. The receptors were gathered from a woman in her 30s with Graves disease.

The chain joins TRBV7-2 to TRBJ2-1, with TRBD1 matching 9 bases. Germline trimming cut 5 bases from V and 8 bases from J; bases unmatched to any gene: 10. Per the germline V gene, CDR1 is SGHTA and CDR2 is FQGNSA. This CDR3 has 15 amino acids. The CDR3 is CASSPPGQGFDEQFF. For the CDR3, the DNA is TGTGCCAGCAGCCCCCCGGGACAGGGTTTCGATGAGCAGTTCTTC.

In this sample, this clonotype turned up many times. The genes are TRBV5-1 and TRBJ1-1; D is possibly TRBD1 (5 bases). Trimming stripped 7 bases from V and 4 bases from J, with 17 bases between. The germline gives CDR1 SGHRS, CDR2 YFSETQ. The CDR3 loop spans 14 amino acids. CDR3 protein: CASAPRVKATEAFF. The CDR3, as DNA: TGCGCCAGCGCGCCCAGGGTGAAGGCCACTGAAGCTTTCTTT. Using reference TRBV5-1 and TRBJ1-1 for the parts outside the CDR3, the full variable domain is KAGVTQTPRYLIKTRGQQVTLSCSPISGHRSVSWYQQTPGQGLQFLFEYFSETQRNKGNFPGRFSGRQFSNSRSEMNVSTLELGDSALYLCASAPRVKATEAFFGQGTRLTVV.

This clonotype was seen repeatedly, ten times or more. This sequence joins TRBV20-1 and TRBJ2-2; TRBD2 matches at 7 bases. Germline V gene lookup returns CDR1 DFQATT and CDR2 SNEGSKA (reference sequence). Losses at the gene ends were 6 bases for V and 0 bases for J; bases not matched to a gene: 4. The CDR3 contains 14 residues. The DNA of the CDR3 is TGCAGTGCCAAGAGCGGGGCGAACACCGGGGAGCTGTTTTTT. Translation gives CSAKSGANTGELFF.

This clonotype was recorded at least ten times. V is TRBV4-1 and J is TRBJ2-7, with 9 bases lining up with TRBD1. J gave up 0 bases and V 3 bases, and 3 bases lay outside the gene matches. Germline V lookup: CDR1 MGHRA, CDR2 YSYEKL. The CDR3 is made up of 15 amino acids. This CDR3 reads CASSHGTGRSYEQYF. The CDR3 DNA follows: TGCGCCAGCAGCCACGGGACAGGGCGCTCCTACGAGCAGTACTTC.

This clonotype was picked up a small number of times. The chain combines TRBV12-5 with TRBJ2-1; TRBD2 might be the D (5 bases). CDR3 length: 15 residues. CDR1 is LGHNT, CDR2 FRNRAP, per germline. Trimming removed 4 bases at V and 1 base at J, with 11 bases between. The CDR3 DNA reads TGTGCTAGTGGTTCGGCGGGCAGGTCCTACAATGAGCAGTTCTTC. It codes for CASGSAGRSYNEQFF.

This chain links TRBV4-3 with TRBJ1-2; D call uncertain. Germline CDR1 LGHNA, CDR2 YSLEER. The CDR3 is 16 amino acids. The V gene lost 2 bases and the J gene lost 3 bases, with 16 bases spanning the gap. Here the CDR3 reads CASSQLPQDRYYGYTF. DNA of the CDR3: TGCGCCAGCAGCCAACTCCCCCAAGACCGATACTATGGCTACACCTTC.

This clonotype showed up many times. The chain is built from TRBV28 and TRBJ1-5; D uncertain. There are 16 residues in the CDR3. Germline V gene data show CDR1 as MDHEN and CDR2 as SYDVKM. V was trimmed by 4 bases and J by 5 bases, leaving 18 bases between them. The CDR3: CASSSPRVLYYQPQHF. CDR3 sequence (DNA): TGTGCCAGCAGTTCCCCCCGGGTCTTATATTATCAGCCCCAGCATTTT.

The chain joins TRBV7-9 to TRBJ1-4; D is possibly TRBD1 (5 bases). Germline V CDR1 and CDR2: SEHNR, FQNEAQ (reference sequence). Trimming cost V 6 bases and J 8 bases, with 13 bases left between them. The CDR3 has 13 amino acids. Here the CDR3 reads CASRRGTLEKLFF. DNA for the CDR3: TGTGCCAGCAGACGGGGGACCCTGGAAAAACTGTTTTTT.

With regard to this clonotype: It may be a read error: a sequence one base away is much more abundant. This chain connects TRBV11-1 to TRBJ2-3, with D perhaps TRBD2 (6 bases). Germline CDR1 is SGHAT and CDR2 is FQDESV (reference sequence). V lost 11 bases and J 8 bases, leaving 20 bases between the germline ends. The CDR3 loop spans 13 amino acids. The CDR3 region has the DNA TGTGCCGGCACCCAACAACAAGCGGGTACGCAGTATTTT. Its translation: CAGTQQQAGTQYF.

The CDR3, as DNA: TGCGCCAGCAGCTTGGTTGTTTCGGGAGGGCCGGCCCACGAGCAGTACTTC. This codes for CASSLVVSGGPAHEQYF. V is TRBV5-1 and J is TRBJ2-7; 8 bases are a match to TRBD2. Germline CDR1 SGHRS, CDR2 YFSETQ. The length of the CDR3 is 17 residues. J lost 5 bases, V lost 0 bases, and 13 bases had no gene match. The entire variable domain, with the rest obtained from reference TRBV5-1 and TRBJ2-7, is as follows: KAGVTQTPRYLIKTRGQQVTLSCSPISGHRSVSWYQQTPGQGLQFLFEYFSETQRNKGNFPGRFSGRQFSNSRSEMNVSTLELGDSALYLCASSLVVSGGPAHEQYFGPGTRLTVT.

The V call is TRBV6-2 or TRBV6-3, the J call TRBJ2-2, with TRBD2 as a possible D gene (6 bases). The CDR3 covers 15 residues. V dropped 4 bases and J dropped 6 bases, with 15 bases sitting between them. Germline lookup yields CDR1 MNHEY and CDR2 SVGEGT. CDR3 region: CASSSGTRAPGELFF. The CDR3 DNA is TGTGCCAGCAGTTCCGGGACTCGGGCCCCCGGGGAGCTGTTTTTT.

This clonotype was counted between two and nine times. The chain employs TRBV3-1 and TRBJ2-5; D ambiguous. This CDR3 is 14 amino acids long. V lost 2 bases to trimming and J lost 2 bases, with 9 bases between them. Germline CDR1 and CDR2: LGHDT and YNNKEL (reference sequence). The DNA of the CDR3 is TGTGCCAGCAGCCAACGGGCAAAGCAAGAGACCCAGTACTTC. Translation: CASSQRAKQETQYF.